This T cell receptor (beta chain) was recorded in a study of technical replicates of blood from a few donors. This clone was seen more than once but under ten times. Profiled with immunoSEQ multiplex PCR; TCRdb holds only in-frame clones, not every one. The table includes around 83,000 clones, approximately 94% detected once. Germline V gene sequence: CDR1 GTSNPN, CDR2 SVGIG (reference sequence). Trimming pared 3 bases from V and 3 bases from J, leaving 15 bases between. The CDR3 extends over 15 amino acids. The chain has TRBV30 and TRBJ1-5, with D tentatively TRBD1 (5 bases). Sequenced material: T cells isolated from PBMCs. The source of this sequence is a human donor in good health. The CDR3 region is CAWSPYQGYNQPQHF. The CDR3 DNA is TGTGCCTGGAGCCCTTATCAGGGTTACAATCAGCCCCAGCATTTT.